These 14 T cell receptor beta chains were all obtained from the same sample, sequenced in a study of blood T cell repertoires in COVID-19. Libraries were prepared by immunoSEQ multiplex PCR; TCRdb keeps only in-frame clonotypes and omits some of them. The data hold over 85,000 clones, with roughly 84% observed a single time. The sequenced material came from peripheral blood. The receptor source for this set is a woman over 75 with acute or convalescent COVID-19.

This clone appeared a single time. V usage is TRBV7-6 and J usage is TRBJ2-5; 8 bases line up with TRBD2. Germline-derived CDR1 and CDR2 are SGHVS and FNYEAQ. The CDR3 totals 11 residues. As DNA, the CDR3 is TGTGCTACGGGAGGGCTGGAGACCCAGTACTTC. Translation gives CATGGLETQYF.

V and J are TRBV5-4 and TRBJ2-2, with 7 nucleotides matching TRBD2. From germline, CDR1 is SGHNT and CDR2 YYREEE (reference sequence). The CDR3 consists of 15 residues. The J segment lost 1 base and the V segment lost 1 base, leaving 1 base of the junction unmatched. CDR3 region: CASSLSGGNTGELFF. The CDR3 DNA is TGTGCCAGCAGCTTGTCGGGAGGGAACACCGGGGAGCTGTTTTTT.

The rearrangement links TRBV3-1 (or the pseudogene TRBV3-2) to TRBJ1-2, with unresolved D. Germline lookup yields CDR1 LGHDT and CDR2 YNNKEL (reference sequence). This CDR3 is 15 amino acids long. V was clipped by 1 base and J by 1 base, with 10 bases between them. The CDR3 DNA reads TGTGCCAGCAGCCAAGGAAGAGGGATTAACTATGGCTACACCTTC. This translates into CASSQGRGINYGYTF.

The rearrangement uses TRBV6-2 or TRBV6-3 and TRBJ2-3; 9 nucleotides line up with TRBD1. CDR1 is MNHEY and CDR2 is SVGEGT in the germline V gene. V gave up 6 bases and J gave up 2 bases; unmatched junction bases: 6. The CDR3 sequence is 15 residues long. In nucleotides, the CDR3 is TGTGCCAGCAGCGTAGGACAGGGGTACACAGATACGCAGTATTTT. Translation: CASSVGQGYTDTQYF.

The chain recombines TRBV11-2 with TRBJ2-1; D is unresolved. Trimming left V 2 bases short and J 4 bases short, with 6 bases between. The CDR3 runs to 13 residues. Germline V CDR1 and CDR2: SGHAT, FQNNGV. The CDR3 region has the DNA TGTGCCAGCAGCTTATACGGGTACAATGAGCAGTTCTTC. It yields the protein CASSLYGYNEQFF.

Turning to this clone: An end of the junction does not agree with germline; a read error may underlie this. The identical CDR3 is also encoded by other nucleotide sequences in the sample. The chain has TRBV11-2 and TRBJ1-2; D unresolved. CDR1 is SGHAT, CDR2 FQNNGV, per germline. This CDR3 has 15 residues. CDR3 DNA sequence: TGTGCCAGTAGCTTAGACTTAGGGAGGAGCTATGGCTACACCTTC. The encoded protein is CASSLDLGRSYGYTF.

This chain joins TRBV5-6 and TRBJ1-5; tentative D call: TRBD1 (6 bases). The CDR3 length is 14 residues. Per germline, CDR1 SGHDT and CDR2 YYEEEE. V was pared by 3 bases and J by 3 bases, with 10 bases between. CDR3 loop: CASSSRDTNQPQHF. The CDR3 DNA is TGTGCCAGCAGCTCCCGGGACACCAATCAGCCCCAGCATTTT.

V is TRBV2 and J is TRBJ2-4, with D unresolved. Germline CDR1 is SNHLY and CDR2 is FYNNEI. The CDR3 consists of 13 residues. V lost 1 base to trimming and J lost 5 bases, with 6 bases between them. The CDR3, as DNA: TGTGCCAGCAGTGAAGAGAGAGAAAACATTCAGTACTTC. Protein: CASSEERENIQYF. The full variable domain, in which reference TRBV2 and TRBJ2-4 provide the parts outside the CDR3, is EPEVTQTPSHQVTQMGQEVILRCVPISNHLYFYWYRQILGQKVEFLVSFYNNEISEKSEIFDDQFSVERPDGSNFTLKIRSTKLEDSAMYFCASSEERENIQYFGAGTRLSVL.

V and J are TRBV19 and TRBJ2-6, with D uncertain. Germline CDR1 LNHDA, CDR2 SQIVND (reference sequence). Trimming shortened V by 6 bases and J by 0 bases, and 6 bases separated the two germline ends. The CDR3 consists of 14 residues. The CDR3 DNA is TGTGCCAGTAGAGAGAGCTCTGGGGCCAACGTCCTGACTTTC. Translating it yields CASRESSGANVLTF.

The rearrangement links TRBV12-5 to TRBJ2-2; D uncertain. The V and J ends lost 7 bases and 6 bases respectively, with 9 bases between them. Germline V gene sequence: CDR1 LGHNT, CDR2 FRNRAP. The CDR3 covers 12 residues. The CDR3 here is CASALPPGELFF. The CDR3 nucleotides read TGTGCTAGTGCCCTCCCCCCCGGGGAGCTGTTTTTT.

J is TRBJ1-2 and V is TRBV7-2; D is undetermined. The CDR3 spans 14 residues. V gave up 1 base and J gave up 6 bases, with 12 bases separating them. Looked up from germline, CDR1 is SGHTA and CDR2 is FQGNSA. CDR3 protein: CASSLGWRLDGYTF. The DNA of the CDR3 is TGTGCCAGCAGCTTAGGATGGAGGTTGGATGGCTACACCTTC.

The V and J genes are TRBV27 and TRBJ1-6, with 9 bases identical to TRBD1. The germline CDR1 and CDR2 sequences are MNHEY and SMNVEV (reference sequence). J was trimmed by 4 bases and V by 5 bases; bases with no gene match: 6. The CDR3 consists of 16 residues. The DNA for the CDR3 is TGTGCCAGCAGTCCGGGGACAGGGAGATATAATTCACCCCTCCACTTT. This gives the protein CASSPGTGRYNSPLHF.

This clone turned up a few times. The chain couples TRBV7-6 to TRBJ1-1; D not resolved. Between the trimmed V and J ends, which lost 2 bases and 0 bases, there was a span of 10 bases. The germline V gene has CDR1 SGHVS and CDR2 FNYEAQ. This CDR3 has 15 amino acids. In nucleotides, the CDR3 is TGTGCCAGCAGCTTATTAGCGGAACTGAACACTGAAGCTTTCTTT. This gives the protein CASSLLAELNTEAFF.

The V call is TRBV5-1, the J call TRBJ1-1; TRBD1 is a possible D gene (6 bases). This CDR3 comprises 16 residues. V dropped 3 bases and J dropped 4 bases, with 19 bases sitting between them. Germline V gene sequence: CDR1 SGHRS, CDR2 YFSETQ. The CDR3 spells CASSWGGSHLFTEAFF. The CDR3, as DNA: TGCGCCAGCAGCTGGGGGGGCAGCCACCTTTTCACTGAAGCTTTCTTT.